These T cell receptor beta chains were read from a single sample in a study of monozygotic twins with cystic fibrosis. Using immunoSEQ multiplex PCR, the repertoire was profiled, and TCRdb retains in-frame clones only, with some absent. Of about 15,000 clones in the sample, around 97% were seen once. The source material was blood. Receptor source: a girl aged 2 to 10 with cystic fibrosis. Each CDR3 is given with its conserved first and last residue. D genes are given only for firm matches.

J gene	D gene	V gene	CDR3 protein	CDR3 DNA
TRBJ1-2	TRBD1	TRBV4-1	CASSQDFWDSGFYGYTF	TGCGCCAGCAGCCAAGATTTCTGGGACAGTGGATTCTATGGCTACACCTTC
TRBJ1-4	-	TRBV5-5	CASSLHVFEKLFF	TGTGCCAGCAGCTTGCACGTTTTTGAAAAACTGTTTTTT
TRBJ1-1	-	TRBV7-2	CASSSRWNTEAFF	TGTGCCAGCAGCTCGCGTTGGAACACTGAAGCTTTCTTT
TRBJ2-1	-	TRBV4-3	CASSQEYLTVGEQFF	TGCGCCAGCAGCCAAGAATACCTTACGGTTGGTGAGCAGTTCTTC
TRBJ1-2	-	TRBV6-4	CASSDSSKAGYTF	TGTGCCAGCAGTGACTCCTCTAAGGCTGGCTACACCTTC
TRBJ2-7	TRBD1	TRBV5-1	CASSSGTGAYEQYF	TGCGCCAGCAGCTCCGGGACAGGAGCCTACGAGCAGTACTTC
TRBJ1-2	-	TRBV10-3	CAISDQETNYGYTF	TGTGCCATCAGTGATCAAGAAACTAACTATGGCTACACCTTC
TRBJ1-5	TRBD1	TRBV6-1	CASTGTGGNQPQHF	TGTGCCAGTACCGGGACAGGGGGCAATCAGCCCCAGCATTTT
TRBJ2-4	TRBD1	TRBV4-3	CASGTGPSFGPGEGKNIQYF	TGCGCCAGCGGGACAGGTCCCTCTTTTGGGCCGGGTGAAGGCAAAAACATTCAGTACTTC
TRBJ1-3	-	TRBV11-2	CASSLSGGFGNTIYF	TGTGCCAGCAGCTTATCGGGGGGATTTGGAAACACCATATATTTT
TRBJ2-7	-	TRBV18	CASSPKTGVNYEQYF	TGTGCCAGCTCACCAAAGACAGGCGTCAACTACGAGCAGTACTTC
TRBJ1-3	-	TRBV5-1	CASSRQSNSGNTIYF	TGCGCCAGCAGCCGACAGAGCAACTCTGGAAACACCATATATTTT